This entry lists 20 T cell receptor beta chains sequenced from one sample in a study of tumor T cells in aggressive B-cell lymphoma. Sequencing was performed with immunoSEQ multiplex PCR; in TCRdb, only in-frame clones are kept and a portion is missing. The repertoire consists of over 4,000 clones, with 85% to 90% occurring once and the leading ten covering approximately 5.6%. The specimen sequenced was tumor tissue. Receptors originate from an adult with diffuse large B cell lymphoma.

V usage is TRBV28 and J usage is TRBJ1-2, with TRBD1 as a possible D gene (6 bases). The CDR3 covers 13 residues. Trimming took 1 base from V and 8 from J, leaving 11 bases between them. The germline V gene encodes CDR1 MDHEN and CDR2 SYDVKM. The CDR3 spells CASSLSTGLGYTF. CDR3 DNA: TGTGCCAGCAGTTTATCTACAGGGCTCGGCTACACCTTC.

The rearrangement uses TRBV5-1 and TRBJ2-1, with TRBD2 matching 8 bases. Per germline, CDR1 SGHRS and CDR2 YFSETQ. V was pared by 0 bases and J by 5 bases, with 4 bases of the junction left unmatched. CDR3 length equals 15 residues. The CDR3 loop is CASSLAGTSNNEQFF. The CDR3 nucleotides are TGCGCCAGCAGCTTGGCTGGGACTAGTAACAATGAGCAGTTCTTC.

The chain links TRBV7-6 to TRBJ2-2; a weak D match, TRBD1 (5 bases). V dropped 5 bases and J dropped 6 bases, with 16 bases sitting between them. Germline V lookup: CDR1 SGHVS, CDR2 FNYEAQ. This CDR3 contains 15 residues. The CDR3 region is CASSPFAAGSGELFF. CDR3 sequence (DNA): TGTGCCAGCAGCCCATTTGCGGCAGGGTCCGGGGAGCTGTTTTTT.

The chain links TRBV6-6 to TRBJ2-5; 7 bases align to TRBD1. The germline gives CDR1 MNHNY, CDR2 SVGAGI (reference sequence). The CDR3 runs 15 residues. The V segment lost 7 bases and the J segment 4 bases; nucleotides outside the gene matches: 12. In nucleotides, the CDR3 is TGTGCCAGCACTCAGGGGGTCATTTTACGAGAGACCCAGTACTTC. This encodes CASTQGVILRETQYF.

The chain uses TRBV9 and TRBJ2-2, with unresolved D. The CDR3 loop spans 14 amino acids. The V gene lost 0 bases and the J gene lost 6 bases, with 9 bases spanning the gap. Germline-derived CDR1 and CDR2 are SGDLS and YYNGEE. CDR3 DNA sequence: TGTGCCAGCAGCGTAGTGTCGCAGTCCGGGGAGCTGTTTTTT. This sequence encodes CASSVVSQSGELFF.

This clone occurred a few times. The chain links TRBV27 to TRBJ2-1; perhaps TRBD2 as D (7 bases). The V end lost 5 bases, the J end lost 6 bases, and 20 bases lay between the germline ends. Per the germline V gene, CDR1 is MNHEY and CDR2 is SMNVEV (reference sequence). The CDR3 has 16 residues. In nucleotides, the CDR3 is TGTGCCAGCAGTCCGGTTTGGGGGGGGGCGGGCAATGAGCAGTTCTTC. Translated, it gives CASSPVWGGAGNEQFF.

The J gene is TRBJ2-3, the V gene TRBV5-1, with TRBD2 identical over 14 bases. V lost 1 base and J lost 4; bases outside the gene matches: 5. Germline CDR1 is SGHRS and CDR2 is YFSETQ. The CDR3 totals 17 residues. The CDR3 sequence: CASSLSLTSGGADTQYF. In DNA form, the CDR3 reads TGCGCCAGCAGCTTGTCGCTGACTAGCGGGGGGGCAGATACGCAGTATTTT.

Here the CDR3 reads CASSEDVAASYEQYF. In nucleotides, the CDR3 is TGTGCCAGTAGTGAAGATGTGGCGGCCTCCTACGAGCAGTACTTC. The V call is TRBV19, the J call TRBJ2-5; no reliable D call. The tail of the sequence fits TRBJ2-7 better, so the J call may be wrong. CDR1 is LNHDA and CDR2 is SQIVND in the germline V gene (reference sequence). CDR3 length: 15 amino acids.

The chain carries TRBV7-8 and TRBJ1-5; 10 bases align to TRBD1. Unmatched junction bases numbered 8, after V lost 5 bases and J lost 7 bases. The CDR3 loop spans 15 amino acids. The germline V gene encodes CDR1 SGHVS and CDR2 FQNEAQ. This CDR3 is CASSLDRGPSQPQHF. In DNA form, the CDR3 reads TGTGCCAGCAGCCTCGACAGGGGGCCCTCCCAGCCCCAGCATTTT. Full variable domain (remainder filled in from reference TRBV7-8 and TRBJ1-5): GAGVSQSPRYKVAKRGQDVALRCDPISGHVSLFWYQQALGQGPEFLTYFQNEAQLDKSGLPSDRFFAERPEGSVSTLKIQRTQQEDSAVYLCASSLDRGPSQPQHFGDGTRLSIL.

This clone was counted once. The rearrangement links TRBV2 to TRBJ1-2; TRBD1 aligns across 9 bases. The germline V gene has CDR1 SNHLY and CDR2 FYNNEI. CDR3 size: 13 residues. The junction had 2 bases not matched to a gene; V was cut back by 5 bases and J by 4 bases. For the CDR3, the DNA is TGTGCCAGCAGTAGACAGGGGGGCTATGGCTACACCTTC. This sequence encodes CASSRQGGYGYTF.

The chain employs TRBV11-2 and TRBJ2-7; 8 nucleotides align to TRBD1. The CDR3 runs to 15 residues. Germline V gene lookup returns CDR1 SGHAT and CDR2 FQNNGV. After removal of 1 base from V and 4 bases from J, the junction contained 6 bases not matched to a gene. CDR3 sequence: CASSLVGTGGYEQYF. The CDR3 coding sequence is TGTGCCAGCAGCTTAGTGGGGACAGGCGGATACGAGCAGTACTTC.

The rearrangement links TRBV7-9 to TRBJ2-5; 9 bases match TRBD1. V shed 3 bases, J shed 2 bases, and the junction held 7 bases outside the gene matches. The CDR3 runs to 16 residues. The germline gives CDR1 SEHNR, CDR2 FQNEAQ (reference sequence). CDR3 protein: CASSLGQGTLQETQYF. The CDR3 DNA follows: TGTGCCAGCAGCTTGGGACAGGGAACGCTGCAAGAGACCCAGTACTTC.

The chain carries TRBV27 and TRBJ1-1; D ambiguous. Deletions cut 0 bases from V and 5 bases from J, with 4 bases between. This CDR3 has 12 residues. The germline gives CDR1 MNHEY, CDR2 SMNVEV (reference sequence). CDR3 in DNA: TGTGCCAGCAGTTTATCCGGGACTGAAGCTTTCTTT. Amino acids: CASSLSGTEAFF.

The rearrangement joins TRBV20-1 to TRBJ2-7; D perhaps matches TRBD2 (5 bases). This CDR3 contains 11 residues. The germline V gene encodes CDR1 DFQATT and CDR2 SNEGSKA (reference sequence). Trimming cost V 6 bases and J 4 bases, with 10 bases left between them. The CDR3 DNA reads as TGCAGTGCAAGCGGAGCATACGAGCAGTACTTC. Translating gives CSASGAYEQYF.

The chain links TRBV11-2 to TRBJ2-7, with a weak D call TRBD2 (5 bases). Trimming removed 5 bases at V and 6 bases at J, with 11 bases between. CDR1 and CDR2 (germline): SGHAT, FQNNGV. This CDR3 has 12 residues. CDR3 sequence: CASSPPGIEQYF. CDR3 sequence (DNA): TGTGCCAGCAGCCCCCCCGGGATCGAGCAGTACTTC.

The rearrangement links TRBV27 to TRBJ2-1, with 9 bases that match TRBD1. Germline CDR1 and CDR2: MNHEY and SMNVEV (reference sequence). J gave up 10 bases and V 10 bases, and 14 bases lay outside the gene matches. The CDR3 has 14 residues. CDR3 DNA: TGTGCCATCACCCCAGGGACAGGGCTTTGGGAGCAGTTCTTC. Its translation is CAITPGTGLWEQFF.

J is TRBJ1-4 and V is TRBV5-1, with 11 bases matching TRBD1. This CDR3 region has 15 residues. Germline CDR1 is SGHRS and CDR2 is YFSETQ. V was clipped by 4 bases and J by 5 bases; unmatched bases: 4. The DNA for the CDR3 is TGCGCCAGCAGCCCTGGACAGGGGGCCAATGAAAAACTGTTTTTT. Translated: CASSPGQGANEKLFF.

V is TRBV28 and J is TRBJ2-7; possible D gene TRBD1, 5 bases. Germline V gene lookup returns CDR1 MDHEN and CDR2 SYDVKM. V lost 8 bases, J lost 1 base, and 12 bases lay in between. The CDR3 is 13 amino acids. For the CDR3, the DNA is TGTGCCAGCGGGGCGTGGTCGTCCTACGAGCAGTACTTC. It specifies CASGAWSSYEQYF.

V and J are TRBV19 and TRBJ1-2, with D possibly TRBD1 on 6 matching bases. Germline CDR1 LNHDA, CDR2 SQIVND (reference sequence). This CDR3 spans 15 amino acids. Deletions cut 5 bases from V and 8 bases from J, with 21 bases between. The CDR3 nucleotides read TGTGCCAGTAGTCAAGGGGACATCAAAGCAGGCGGCTACACCTTC. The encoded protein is CASSQGDIKAGGYTF.

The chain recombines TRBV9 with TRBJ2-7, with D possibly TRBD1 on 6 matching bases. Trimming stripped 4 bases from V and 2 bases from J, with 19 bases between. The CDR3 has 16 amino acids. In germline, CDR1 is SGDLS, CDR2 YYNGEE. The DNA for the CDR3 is TGTGCCAGCAGCCTAGGGGGTAGCGCTATTCCCTACGAGCAGTACTTC. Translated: CASSLGGSAIPYEQYF.